This T cell receptor beta chain was sequenced in a study of T cell responses to AZD1222 COVID-19 vaccine. Here immunoSEQ multiplex PCR was the method, and the copy in TCRdb shows in-frame clones only, minus some. The sample shows 150,000 or so clones, 90% to 95% of them seen only once. The V end was cut by 4 bases, the J end by 5 bases, with 15 bases between. The CDR3 totals 15 residues. Germline CDR1 KGHDR, CDR2 SFDVKD. The TCR comes from an adult who received the AZD1222 COVID-19 vaccine. This specimen consisted of peripheral blood, obtained 28 days after the second AZD1222 dose. The chain has TRBV24-1 and TRBJ2-3; D gene unclear. The CDR3 DNA sequence: TGTGCCACCAGTGACAATAGCTGGACGGGAGATACGCAGTATTTT. This codes for CATSDNSWTGDTQYF.